These 5 T cell receptor beta chains were all obtained from the same sample, sequenced in a study of cytomegalovirus exposure and HLA in healthy donors (dated by TCRdb to about 2017). The library was produced with the immunoSEQ multiplex PCR assay. For the multiplex PCR, a mixture combining 60 forward primers for TCR Vbeta segments and 13 reverse primers for TCR Jbeta segments was used. TCRdb re-hosts the immuneACCESS table, in-frame sequences only. Its copies lack some clones; in the studies checked, an unresolved V gene accounts for under half of them, and the cause for the rest is not known. The sample table holds about 160,000 clones, of which about 80% were seen once. Clones ranked in the top ten supply roughly 4.7% of the sample. Sequencing used PBMCs. The origin of the receptors is a young man in good health and CMV-seronegative.

The chain links TRBV7-2 to TRBJ2-7; 9 bases are shared with TRBD1. In germline, CDR1 is SGHTA, CDR2 FQGNSA. Trimming took 6 bases from V and 3 from J; bases not matched to a gene: 6. The CDR3 consists of 14 residues. CDR3 sequence reads: CASSDGQGNYEQYF. The CDR3 nucleotides are TGTGCCAGCAGTGATGGACAGGGGAACTACGAGCAGTACTTC.

The chain links TRBV5-6 to TRBJ1-3; D perhaps matches TRBD1 (6 bases). Looked up from germline, CDR1 is SGHDT and CDR2 is YYEEEE. The CDR3 covers 14 residues. Between the trimmed V and J ends, which lost 2 bases and 7 bases, there was a span of 13 bases. CDR3 protein: CASSFRTGFNTIYF. As DNA, the CDR3 is TGTGCCAGCAGCTTCAGAACAGGGTTTAACACCATATATTTT.

The gene calls are TRBV7-9 and TRBJ2-7; 8 positions agree with TRBD1. V shed 4 bases and J 8 bases; nucleotides not matched to a gene: 4. The CDR3 is 12 residues long. The germline V gene encodes CDR1 SEHNR and CDR2 FQNEAQ (reference sequence). CDR3 loop: CASSSDRGKQYF. CDR3 sequence (DNA): TGTGCCAGCAGCTCTGACAGGGGAAAGCAGTACTTC.

This sequence joins TRBV7-3 and TRBJ1-2, with 7 bases lining up with TRBD1. V lost 2 bases to trimming and J lost 3 bases; unmatched junction nucleotides: 3. The CDR3 consists of 14 residues. In germline, CDR1 is SGHTA, CDR2 FQGTGA. The CDR3 reads CASSLRGGDYGYTF. The CDR3 region has the DNA TGTGCCAGCAGCTTACGAGGGGGCGACTATGGCTACACCTTC. Full variable domain (remainder filled in from reference TRBV7-3 and TRBJ1-2): GAGVSQTPSNKVTEKGKYVELRCDPISGHTALYWYRQSLGQGPEFLIYFQGTGAADDSGLPNDRFFAVRPEGSVSTLKIQRTERGDSAVYLCASSLRGGDYGYTFGSGTRLTVV.

The chain couples TRBV6-5 to TRBJ1-6; perhaps TRBD1 as D (5 bases). Germline lookup yields CDR1 MNHEY and CDR2 SVGAGI. This CDR3 spans 14 amino acids. V gave up 4 bases and J gave up 9 bases, with 13 bases separating them. The CDR3 spells CASSWGDLSSPLHF. Here the CDR3 DNA reads TGTGCCAGCAGTTGGGGGGACTTATCTTCACCCCTCCACTTT.